This T cell receptor (beta chain) was captured in a study of early T cells in non-severe SARS-CoV-2 infection. Study information: Unsorted whole blood bulk RNA was sequenced, with unpaired chains.

Points from the study as a whole: Matching results from VDJdb favored anti-spike CD8 responses, leaving private and CD4 specificities undetected.

Germline trimming cut 7 bases from V and 4 bases from J; bases unmatched to any gene: 2. This CDR3 region has 12 residues. Germline values: CDR1 SQVTM, CDR2 ANQGSEA. Concerning this clonotype itself: Its specificity is not known.

Attached unique molecular identifiers marked individual cDNA molecules. TCRdb fed the 5' RACE reads into MiXCR, producing one record per CDR3 protein. The data contain more than 60,000 distinct CDR3 sequences, about 13% of them singletons. Sequencing input: whole blood. The gene calls are TRBV29-1 and TRBJ2-5; TRBD2 matches at 11 bases. The source of this sequence is an adult who was a healthcare worker with PCR-confirmed SARS-CoV-2 infection or an uninfected control (not recorded which). In DNA form, the CDR3 reads TGCAGCGCTGGGACTAGCGGAGAGACCCAGTACTTC. Residues: CSAGTSGETQYF.